This T cell receptor beta chain stems from a study of blood T cell repertoires in COVID-19. Study at large: Sites across the United States, Italy and Spain contributed samples from acute and convalescent COVID-19. Nucleic acid was either cDNA or gDNA, and it came from T cells, B-cell-depleted T cells, or PBMCs.

Recovered status applied to Cohort 3 donors who had two consecutive negative PCRs. It also applied to those with clearance or with symptom resolution. Per the original data handling: Amplification of reference gene primers was used by the study to estimate nucleated cell counts. Measured with immunoSEQ multiplex PCR; TCRdb has only the in-frame clones, and not every one. V and J calls and clone size follow that table, whereas D and trimming were derived from the DNA. The data contain a few hundred thousand clones, 87% of them seen just once; the ten biggest clones take up around 10%. V dropped 4 bases and J dropped 7; count of bases not matched to a gene: 9. CDR1 ENHRY and CDR2 SYGVKD come from the germline V gene. There are 15 residues in the CDR3.

The chain recombines TRBV10-3 with TRBJ2-7; TRBD2 aligns across 11 bases. The TCR was taken from a woman aged 18-29 years who had recovered from COVID-19. Material: PBMCs or T cells enriched from blood (not recorded which). The CDR3 sequence: CAISVTSGVEGEQYF. The CDR3 DNA sequence: TGTGCCATCAGTGTGACTAGCGGGGTCGAAGGGGAGCAGTACTTC.